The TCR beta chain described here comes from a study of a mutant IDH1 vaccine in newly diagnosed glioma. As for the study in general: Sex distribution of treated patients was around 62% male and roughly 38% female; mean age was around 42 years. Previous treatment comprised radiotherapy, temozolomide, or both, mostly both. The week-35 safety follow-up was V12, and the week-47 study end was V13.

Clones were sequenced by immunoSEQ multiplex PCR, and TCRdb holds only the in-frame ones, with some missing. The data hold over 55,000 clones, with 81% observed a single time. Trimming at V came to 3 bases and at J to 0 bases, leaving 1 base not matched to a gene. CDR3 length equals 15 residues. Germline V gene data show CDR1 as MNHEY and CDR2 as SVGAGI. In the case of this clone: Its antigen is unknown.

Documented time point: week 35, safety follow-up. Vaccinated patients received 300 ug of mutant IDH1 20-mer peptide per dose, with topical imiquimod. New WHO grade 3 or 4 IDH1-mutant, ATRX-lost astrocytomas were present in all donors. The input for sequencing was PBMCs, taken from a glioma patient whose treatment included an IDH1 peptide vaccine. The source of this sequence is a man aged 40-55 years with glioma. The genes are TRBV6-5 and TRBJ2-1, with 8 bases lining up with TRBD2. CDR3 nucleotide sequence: TGTGCCAGCAGTTATAGCGGGAACTCCTACAATGAGCAGTTCTTC. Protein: CASSYSGNSYNEQFF.